This T cell receptor (beta chain) originates from a study of cytomegalovirus exposure and HLA in healthy donors. The study's findings and limits: Reportedly, fewer N-insertions than the approximately 700-donor mean appeared in an Asian-associated ancestry cluster in a later analysis.

This clone was observed a single time. No antigen is known for it. PCR involved 60 Vbeta and 13 Jbeta primers. Clones were sequenced by immunoSEQ multiplex PCR, and TCRdb holds only the in-frame ones, with some missing. This table has about 150,000 clones, 60% to 85% appearing once. Trimming cost V 6 bases and J 3 bases; bases outside gene matches: 9. The V gene's germline CDR1 is SGHAT and CDR2 FQDESV (reference sequence). The CDR3 is 16 residues long. The J gene is TRBJ2-5, the V gene TRBV11-1; 11 nucleotides line up with TRBD2. The TCR originated in a man in his forties or fifties in good health and CMV-seropositive. The sample was PBMCs. CDR3 in DNA: TGTGCCAGCAGAGCCGGGGGACTAGCGGTAAAAGAGACCCAGTACTTC. Its protein product is CASRAGGLAVKETQYF.